The 9 T cell receptor beta chains below all came from one sample that was sequenced in a study of blood T cell repertoires in COVID-19 (TCRdb year 2020). Library preparation employed the immunoSEQ multiplex PCR assay. The clones in this table, taken by TCRdb from immuneACCESS, are in-frame only. Not every clone is retained; where verified, under half of the shortfall comes from an unresolved V gene, and the cause of the rest is unknown. For this sample there are around 200,000 clones; roughly 80% appear just once. Around an eighth of the sample is in the top ten clones. Sequencing was performed on peripheral blood. The source is a woman between 45 and 60 years old with acute or convalescent COVID-19.

The CDR3, as DNA: TGTGCCAGCAGCTCCCCTACCCCAATTCGCACAGATACGCAGTATTTT. Translation: CASSSPTPIRTDTQYF. The J gene is TRBJ2-3, the V gene TRBV5-6, with D unclear. The CDR3 is 16 amino acids. Germline loops: CDR1 SGHDT, CDR2 YYEEEE. Deletions cut 3 bases from V and 1 base from J, with 15 bases between.

This clone was observed once. The V gene is TRBV21-1, the J gene TRBJ1-1; TRBD1 is the table's D call and was not checked against the DNA. TRBV21-1 is marked as a pseudogene. CDR3 length: 17 residues. This chain's CDR3 is CASSKQGRKESPLGAFF. In DNA, the CDR3 is TGTGCCAGCAGCAAACAGGGGCGTAAAGAATCCCCACTTGGAGCTTTCTTT.

V usage is TRBV2 and J usage is TRBJ1-6, with a tentative D call TRBD1 (5 bases). Germline V gene sequence: CDR1 SNHLY, CDR2 FYNNEI. The length of the CDR3 is 14 residues. Trimming took off 1 base at V and 5 bases at J, with 6 bases between the two ends. CDR3 sequence: CASSEEGNNSPLHF. CDR3 DNA: TGTGCCAGCAGTGAAGAGGGGAATAATTCACCCCTCCACTTT. The entire variable domain, with the rest obtained from reference TRBV2 and TRBJ1-6, is as follows: EPEVTQTPSHQVTQMGQEVILRCVPISNHLYFYWYRQILGQKVEFLVSFYNNEISEKSEIFDDQFSVERPDGSNFTLKIRSTKLEDSAMYFCASSEEGNNSPLHFGNGTRLTVT.

The rearrangement uses TRBV10-1 and TRBJ2-7, with D tentatively TRBD2 (6 bases). The CDR3 is 13 residues long. CDR1 is WNHNN, CDR2 SYGVQD, per germline (reference sequence). V lost 2 bases to trimming and J lost 2 bases, with 7 bases between them. The CDR3 protein is CASSERGTYEQYF. As DNA, the CDR3 is TGCGCCAGCAGTGAGCGGGGGACCTACGAGCAGTACTTC.

This chain's CDR3 is CSVDRGFNTGELFF. As DNA, the CDR3 is TGCAGCGTTGATCGAGGGTTCAACACCGGGGAGCTGTTTTTT. This sequence joins TRBV29-1 and TRBJ2-2; TRBD2 is a possible D gene (5 bases). Trimming left V 3 bases short and J 2 bases short, with 10 bases between. The CDR3 runs 14 residues. CDR1 is SQVTM and CDR2 is ANQGSEA in the germline V gene.

The chain couples TRBV2 to TRBJ2-2; the match to TRBD1 covers 7 bases. Germline V gene data show CDR1 as SNHLY and CDR2 as FYNNEI. The CDR3 consists of 14 residues. Trimming cost V 6 bases and J 3 bases; bases outside gene matches: 4. DNA of the CDR3: TGTGCCAGCAGCCCGGGACAGTACACCGGGGAGCTGTTTTTT. Translation: CASSPGQYTGELFF.

J is TRBJ2-2 and V is TRBV27; maybe TRBD2 (6 bases). Between the trimmed V and J ends, which lost 7 bases and 0 bases, there was a span of 15 bases. This CDR3 contains 16 residues. Germline CDR1 MNHEY, CDR2 SMNVEV (reference sequence). The chain's CDR3 is CASTSWEVANTGELFF. The CDR3 DNA is TGTGCCAGCACTTCTTGGGAGGTCGCGAACACCGGGGAGCTGTTTTTT.

This clone appeared a few times. The chain uses TRBV9 and TRBJ2-5; the match to TRBD2 covers 11 bases. After removal of 5 bases from V and 4 bases from J, the junction contained 7 bases not matched to a gene. The length of the CDR3 is 15 residues. CDR1 is SGDLS and CDR2 is YYNGEE in the germline V gene. The CDR3 coding sequence is TGTGCCAGCAGTTCGGGGCTAGCGGGAGGAGAGACCCAGTACTTC. As protein: CASSSGLAGGETQYF.

On this clone: Other DNA sequences in the sample encode the same CDR3. This rearrangement joins TRBV9 to TRBJ1-5; D is unresolved. V lost 0 bases to trimming and J lost 0 bases, with 7 bases between them. Germline V gives CDR1 SGDLS, CDR2 YYNGEE. The CDR3 length is 15 residues. The CDR3 spells CASSVGGNSNQPQHF. The CDR3 DNA reads TGTGCCAGCAGCGTAGGCGGGAATAGCAATCAGCCCCAGCATTTT.